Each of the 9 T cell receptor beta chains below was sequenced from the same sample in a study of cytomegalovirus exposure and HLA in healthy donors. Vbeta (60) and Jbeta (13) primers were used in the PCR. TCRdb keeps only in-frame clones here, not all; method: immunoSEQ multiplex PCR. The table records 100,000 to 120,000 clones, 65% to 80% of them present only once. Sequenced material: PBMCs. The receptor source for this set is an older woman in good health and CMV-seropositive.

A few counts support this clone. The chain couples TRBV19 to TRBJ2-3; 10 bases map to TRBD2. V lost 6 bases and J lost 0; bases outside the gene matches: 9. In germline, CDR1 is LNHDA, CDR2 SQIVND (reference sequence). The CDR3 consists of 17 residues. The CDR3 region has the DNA TGTGCCAGTAGCTTTGGGACTAGCGTTCCTAGCACAGATACGCAGTATTTT. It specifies CASSFGTSVPSTDTQYF.

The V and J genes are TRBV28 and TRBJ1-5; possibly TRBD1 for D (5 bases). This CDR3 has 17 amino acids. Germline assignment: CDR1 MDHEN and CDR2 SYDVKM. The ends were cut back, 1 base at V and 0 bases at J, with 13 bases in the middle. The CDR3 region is CASSLSTGFYSNQPQHF. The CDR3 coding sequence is TGTGCCAGCAGTTTATCTACAGGATTTTATAGCAATCAGCCCCAGCATTTT.

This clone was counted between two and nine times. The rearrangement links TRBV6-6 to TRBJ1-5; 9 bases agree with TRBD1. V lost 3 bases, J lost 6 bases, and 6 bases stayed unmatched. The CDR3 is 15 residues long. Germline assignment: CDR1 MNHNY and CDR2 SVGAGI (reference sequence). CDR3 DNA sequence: TGTGCCAGCAGTTATGAACAGGGGGCAGGTCAGCCCCAGCATTTT. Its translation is CASSYEQGAGQPQHF.

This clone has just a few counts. The CDR3: CASSLAYSRNEKLFF. CDR3 sequence (DNA): TGTGCCAGCAGCTTGGCGTACAGCCGGAATGAAAAACTGTTTTTT. This chain connects TRBV5-6 to TRBJ1-4; no definite D call. The CDR3 length is 15 residues. Germline CDR1 reads SGHDT; CDR2 reads YYEEEE. V was cut by 0 bases and J by 5 bases, with 11 bases left in between.

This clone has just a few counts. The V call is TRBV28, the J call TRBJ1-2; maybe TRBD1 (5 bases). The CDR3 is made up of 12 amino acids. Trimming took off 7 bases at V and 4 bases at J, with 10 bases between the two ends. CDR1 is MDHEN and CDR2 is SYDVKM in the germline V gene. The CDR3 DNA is TGTGCCAGCACTCGGACATCCTATGGCTACACCTTC. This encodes CASTRTSYGYTF.

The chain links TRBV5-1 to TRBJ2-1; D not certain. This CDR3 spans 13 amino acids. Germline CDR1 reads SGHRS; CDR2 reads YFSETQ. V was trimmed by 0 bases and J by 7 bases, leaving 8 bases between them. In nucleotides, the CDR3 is TGCGCCAGCAGCTTGGAAACCAGAAATGAGCAGTTCTTC. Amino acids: CASSLETRNEQFF.

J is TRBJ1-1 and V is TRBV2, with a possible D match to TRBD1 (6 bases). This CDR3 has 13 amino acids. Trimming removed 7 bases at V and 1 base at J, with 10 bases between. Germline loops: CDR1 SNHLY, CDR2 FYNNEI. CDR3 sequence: CASKGERNTEAFF. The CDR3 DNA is TGTGCCAGCAAGGGGGAGAGGAACACTGAAGCTTTCTTT.

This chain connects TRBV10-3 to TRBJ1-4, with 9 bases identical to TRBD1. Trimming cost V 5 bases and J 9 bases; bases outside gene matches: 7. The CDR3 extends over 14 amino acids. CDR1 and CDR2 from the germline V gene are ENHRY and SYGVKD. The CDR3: CAISPDRGRKKLFF. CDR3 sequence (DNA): TGTGCCATCAGTCCGGACAGGGGAAGGAAAAAACTGTTTTTT.

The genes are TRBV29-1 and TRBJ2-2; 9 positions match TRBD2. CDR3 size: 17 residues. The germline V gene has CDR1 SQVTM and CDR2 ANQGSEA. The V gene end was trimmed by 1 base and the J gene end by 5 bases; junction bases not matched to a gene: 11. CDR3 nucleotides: TGCAGCGTTGAAGCGAGGGTAGCGGGAGTGGAAACCGGGGAGCTGTTTTTT. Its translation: CSVEARVAGVETGELFF.